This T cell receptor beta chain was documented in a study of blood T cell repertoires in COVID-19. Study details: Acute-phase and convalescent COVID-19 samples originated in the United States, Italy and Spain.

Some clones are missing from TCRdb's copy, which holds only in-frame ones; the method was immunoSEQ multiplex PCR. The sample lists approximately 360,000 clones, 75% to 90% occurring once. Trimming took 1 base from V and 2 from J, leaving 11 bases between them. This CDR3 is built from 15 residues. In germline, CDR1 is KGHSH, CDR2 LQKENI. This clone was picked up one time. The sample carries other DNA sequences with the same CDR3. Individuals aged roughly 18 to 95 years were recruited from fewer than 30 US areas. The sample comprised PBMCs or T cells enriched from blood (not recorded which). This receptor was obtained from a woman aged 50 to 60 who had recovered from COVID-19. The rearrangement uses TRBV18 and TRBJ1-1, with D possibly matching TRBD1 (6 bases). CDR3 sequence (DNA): TGTGCCAGCTCACCACGACAGGACCTAAACACTGAAGCTTTCTTT. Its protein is CASSPRQDLNTEAFF.